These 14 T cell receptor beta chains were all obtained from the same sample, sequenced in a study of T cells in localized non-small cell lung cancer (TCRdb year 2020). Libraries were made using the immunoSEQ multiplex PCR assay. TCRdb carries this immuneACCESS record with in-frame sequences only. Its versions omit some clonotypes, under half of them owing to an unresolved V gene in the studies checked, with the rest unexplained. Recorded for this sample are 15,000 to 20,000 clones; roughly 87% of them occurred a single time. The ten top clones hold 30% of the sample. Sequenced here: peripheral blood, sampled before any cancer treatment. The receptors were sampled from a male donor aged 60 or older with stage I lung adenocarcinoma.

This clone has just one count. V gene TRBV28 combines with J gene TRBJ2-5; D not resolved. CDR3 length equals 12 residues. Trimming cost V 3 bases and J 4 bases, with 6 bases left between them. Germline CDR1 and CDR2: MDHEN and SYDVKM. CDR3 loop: CASSLPGETQYF. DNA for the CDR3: TGTGCCAGCAGTTTGCCTGGAGAGACCCAGTACTTC.

CDR3 coding DNA: TGTGCCAGCAGCTTAGGACAGCAGAATCAGCCCCAGCATTTT. Translation: CASSLGQQNQPQHF. The chain is built from TRBV27 and TRBJ1-5; D might be TRBD1 (6 bases). The V gene's germline CDR1 is MNHEY and CDR2 SMNVEV (reference sequence). V was pared by 6 bases and J by 4 bases, with 13 bases between. The CDR3 length is 14 residues.

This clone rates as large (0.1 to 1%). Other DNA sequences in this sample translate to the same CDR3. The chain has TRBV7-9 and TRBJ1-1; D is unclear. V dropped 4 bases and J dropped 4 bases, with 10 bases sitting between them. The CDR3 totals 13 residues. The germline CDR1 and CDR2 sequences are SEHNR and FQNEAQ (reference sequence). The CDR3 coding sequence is TGTGCCAGCAGCTCAGGTTCGGGCACTGAAGCTTTCTTT. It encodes CASSSGSGTEAFF.

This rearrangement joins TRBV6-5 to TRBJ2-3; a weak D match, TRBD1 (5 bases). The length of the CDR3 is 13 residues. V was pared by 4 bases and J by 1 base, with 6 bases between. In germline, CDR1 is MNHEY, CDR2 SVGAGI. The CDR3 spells CASSLGGTDTQYF. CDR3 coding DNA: TGTGCCAGCAGTTTAGGGGGCACAGATACGCAGTATTTT.

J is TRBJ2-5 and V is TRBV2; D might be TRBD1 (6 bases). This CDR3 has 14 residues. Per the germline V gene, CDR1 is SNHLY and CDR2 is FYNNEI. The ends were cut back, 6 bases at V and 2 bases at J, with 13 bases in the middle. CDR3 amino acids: CASSGQSWQETQYF. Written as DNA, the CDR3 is TGTGCCAGCAGCGGACAGTCCTGGCAAGAGACCCAGTACTTC.

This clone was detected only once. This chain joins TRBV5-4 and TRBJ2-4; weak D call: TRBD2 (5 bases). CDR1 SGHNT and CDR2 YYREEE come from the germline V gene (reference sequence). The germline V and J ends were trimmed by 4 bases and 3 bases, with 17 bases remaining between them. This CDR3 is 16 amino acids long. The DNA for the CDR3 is TGTGCCAGCAGCCTGGGCGGTTCCCGGGACAAAAACATTCAGTACTTC. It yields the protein CASSLGGSRDKNIQYF.

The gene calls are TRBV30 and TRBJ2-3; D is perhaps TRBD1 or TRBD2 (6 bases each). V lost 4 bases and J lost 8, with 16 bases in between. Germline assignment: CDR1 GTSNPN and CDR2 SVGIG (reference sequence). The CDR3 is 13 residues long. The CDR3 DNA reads TGTGCCTGGACCAGGAGGGGGGCTCGTACGCAGTATTTT. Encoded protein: CAWTRRGARTQYF.

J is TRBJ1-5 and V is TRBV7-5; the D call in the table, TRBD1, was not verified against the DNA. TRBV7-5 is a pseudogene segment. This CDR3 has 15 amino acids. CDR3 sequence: CARSLSGFGNQPQHF. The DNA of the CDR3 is TGTGCCAGAAGCTTATCAGGATTTGGCAATCAGCCCCAGCATTTT.

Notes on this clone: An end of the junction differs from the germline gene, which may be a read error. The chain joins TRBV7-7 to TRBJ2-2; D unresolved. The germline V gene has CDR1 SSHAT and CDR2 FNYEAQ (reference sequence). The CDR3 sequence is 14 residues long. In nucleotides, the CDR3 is TGTGCTAGCAGCTTATCCAGCAACGCCGGGGAGCTGTTTTTT. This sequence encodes CASSLSSNAGELFF.

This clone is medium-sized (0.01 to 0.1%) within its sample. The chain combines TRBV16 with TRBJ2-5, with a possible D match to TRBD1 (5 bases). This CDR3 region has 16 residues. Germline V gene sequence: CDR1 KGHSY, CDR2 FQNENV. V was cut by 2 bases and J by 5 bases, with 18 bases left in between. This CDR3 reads CASSQHQGRLRETQYF. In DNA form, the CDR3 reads TGTGCCAGCAGCCAACATCAGGGTCGTTTGCGGGAGACCCAGTACTTC.

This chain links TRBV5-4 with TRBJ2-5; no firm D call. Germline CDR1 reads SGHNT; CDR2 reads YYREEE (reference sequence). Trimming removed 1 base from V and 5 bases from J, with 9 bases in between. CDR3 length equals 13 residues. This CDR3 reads CASSLKVLETQYF. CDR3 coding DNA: TGTGCCAGCAGCTTGAAGGTTTTGGAGACCCAGTACTTC.

The DNA for the CDR3 is TGTGCCAGCAGTCCTCACGGGACAGCTGAAGCTTTCTTT. It translates to CASSPHGTAEAFF. This rearrangement joins TRBV5-5 to TRBJ1-1; 7 bases are shared with TRBD1. Trimming at V came to 5 bases and at J to 6 bases, leaving 7 bases not matched to a gene. CDR3 size: 13 residues. The germline CDR1 and CDR2 sequences are SGHKS and YYEKEE (reference sequence).

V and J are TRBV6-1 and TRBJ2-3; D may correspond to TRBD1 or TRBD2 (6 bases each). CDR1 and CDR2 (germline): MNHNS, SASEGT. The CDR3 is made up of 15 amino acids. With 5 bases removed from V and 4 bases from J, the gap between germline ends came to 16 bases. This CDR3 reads CASSSRGRGSDTQYF. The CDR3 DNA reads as TGTGCCAGCAGTTCCCGGGGGCGGGGTTCAGATACGCAGTATTTT.

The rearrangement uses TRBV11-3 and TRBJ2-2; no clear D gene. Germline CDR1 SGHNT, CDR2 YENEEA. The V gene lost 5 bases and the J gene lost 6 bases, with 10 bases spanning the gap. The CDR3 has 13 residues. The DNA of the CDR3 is TGTGCCAGCAGCCCCTCCAGTCCCGGGGAGCTGTTTTTT. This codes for CASSPSSPGELFF.